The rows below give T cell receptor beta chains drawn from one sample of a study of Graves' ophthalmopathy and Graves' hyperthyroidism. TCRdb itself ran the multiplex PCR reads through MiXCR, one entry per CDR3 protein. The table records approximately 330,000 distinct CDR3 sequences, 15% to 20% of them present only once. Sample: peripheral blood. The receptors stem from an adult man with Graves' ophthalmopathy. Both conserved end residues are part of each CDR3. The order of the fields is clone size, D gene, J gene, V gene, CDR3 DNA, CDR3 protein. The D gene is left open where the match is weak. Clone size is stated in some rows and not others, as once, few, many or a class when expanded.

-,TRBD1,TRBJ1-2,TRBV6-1,TGTGCCAGCAGTGTGTGGGGACAGGGGCTCTATGGCTACACCTTC,CASSVWGQGLYGYTF
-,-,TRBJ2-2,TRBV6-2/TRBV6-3,TGTGCCAGTATAGCCACGTCGAACACCGGGGAGCTGTTTTTT,CASIATSNTGELFF
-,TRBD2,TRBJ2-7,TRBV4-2,TGTGCCAGCAGCGCTTCCCCCATAGCGGGAGTCGGGGCCTACGAGCAGTACTTC,CASSASPIAGVGAYEQYF
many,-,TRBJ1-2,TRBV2,TGTGCCAGCAGTGCAGAGGGAGTTGGCTACACCTTC,CASSAEGVGYTF
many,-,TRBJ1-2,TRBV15,TGTGCCACCAGCAGAGTGGGGGTCGGCTACACCTTC,CATSRVGVGYTF
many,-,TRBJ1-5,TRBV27,TGTGCCAGCAGTTTAGTGGGAGAGAATCAGCCCCAGCATTTT,CASSLVGENQPQHF
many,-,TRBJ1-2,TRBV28,TGTGCCAGCAGTCCCATGGGTTCGGGACGCGGTAATGGCTACACCTTC,CASSPMGSGRGNGYTF
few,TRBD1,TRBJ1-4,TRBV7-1,TGTGCCAGCAGCGGAATGGACAGGGGGCCCAAGAGAACTAATGAAAAACTGTTTTTT,CASSGMDRGPKRTNEKLFF
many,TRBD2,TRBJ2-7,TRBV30,TGTGCCTGGAGACGGGCTAGCGGGTTTTACGAGCAGTACTTC,CAWRRASGFYEQYF
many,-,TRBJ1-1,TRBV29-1,TGCAGCGTTGATAGGACCCAGGGGTGGAACACTGAAGCTTTCTTT,CSVDRTQGWNTEAFF
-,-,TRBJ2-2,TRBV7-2,TGTGCCAGCACCTTTTACACCGGGGAGCTGTCTTTT,CASTFYTGELSF
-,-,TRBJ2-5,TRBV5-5,TGCGCCAGCAGCCAAGATGGGCAGGGGCAAGAGACCCAGTACTTC,CASSQDGQGQETQYF
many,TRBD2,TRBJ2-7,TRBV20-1,TGCAGTGCTGGCGGACTTAGCGGGATGACTTACGAGCAGTACTTC,CSAGGLSGMTYEQYF
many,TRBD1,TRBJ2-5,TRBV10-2,TGCGCCAGCAGTACCGGTCACAGGGGCACGGAGACCCAGTACTTC,CASSTGHRGTETQYF
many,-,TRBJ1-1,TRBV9,TGCGCCAGCAGCCGAGGACAGAGGAACACTGAAGCTTTCTTT,CASSRGQRNTEAFF
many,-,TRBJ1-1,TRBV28,TGTGCCAGCAGTTCACAGGAGGGAGGCAACACTGAAGCTTTCTTT,CASSSQEGGNTEAFF
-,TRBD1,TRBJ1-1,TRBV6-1,TGTGCCAGCAGCACCCCGGACAGGGCGCAGACTGAAGCTTTCTTT,CASSTPDRAQTEAFF
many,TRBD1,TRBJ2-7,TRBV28,TGTGCCAGCAGCGGGGACAGGGCCACCTACGAGCAGTACTTC,CASSGDRATYEQYF
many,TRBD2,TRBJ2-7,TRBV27,TGTGCCAGCAGTTTAGTTGGGGTTAGCGGGAGAGCCTACGAGCAGTACTTC,CASSLVGVSGRAYEQYF
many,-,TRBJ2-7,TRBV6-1,TGTGCCAGCAGCTCAAGACAGGAATACGAGCAGTACTTC,CASSSRQEYEQYF
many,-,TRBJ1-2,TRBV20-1,TGCAGTGCTAGAGGCGGAGAGGGGGAAAGAGGCTACACCTTC,CSARGGEGERGYTF
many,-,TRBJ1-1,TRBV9,TGTGCCAGCGGGGGTCAGGGGTACACTGAAGCTTTCTTT,CASGGQGYTEAFF
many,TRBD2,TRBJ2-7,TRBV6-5,TGTGCCAGCAGTCGGGGACTAGAACCCTACGAGCAGTACTTC,CASSRGLEPYEQYF
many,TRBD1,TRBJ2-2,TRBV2,TGTGCCAGCAGCGGGACAGTGCTCGGGGAGCTGTTTTTT,CASSGTVLGELFF
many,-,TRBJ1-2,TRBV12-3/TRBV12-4,TGTGCCAGCAATCCTTTTGGGGCCGGCTACACCTTC,CASNPFGAGYTF
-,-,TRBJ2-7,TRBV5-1,TGCGCCAGCTCACGGGATCCTTCTAGGCACGAGCAGTACTTC,CASSRDPSRHEQYF
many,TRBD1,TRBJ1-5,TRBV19,TGTGCCAGTAGTGGACAGGGGGAAAATCAGCCCCAGCATTTT,CASSGQGENQPQHF
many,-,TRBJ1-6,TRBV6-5,TGTGCCAGCAGTTACTCGACTTCCAGCTATAATTCACCCCTCCACTTT,CASSYSTSSYNSPLHF